This T cell receptor (beta chain) originates from a study of T cells in localized non-small cell lung cancer. Study conclusions and caveats: It remains possible that heterogeneity exists, since only one tumor region was sequenced. Highest T cell clonality was seen in uninvolved adjacent lung, surpassing that measured in tumor. The appearance of a median about 62 of the top 100 tumor clones was seen in adjacent lung.

Data came from immunoSEQ multiplex PCR; TCRdb stores just in-frame clones and leaves some out. The sample yields roughly 89,000 clones, approximately 91% seen once. V gave up 3 bases and J gave up 2 bases, with 14 bases separating them. The CDR3 contains 16 residues. Per germline, CDR1 MDHEN and CDR2 SYDVKM. A remark on this clone: The antigen remains unidentified.

The clonotype originates from a woman aged 40-75 years with stage II squamous cell lung carcinoma. The chain links TRBV28 to TRBJ1-5; D is undetermined. This specimen was PBMCs, taken before any cancer treatment. The CDR3 nucleotides read TGTGCCAGCAGTTTTCCGGTATGGGAGGGCAATCAGCCCCAGCATTTT. Translated: CASSFPVWEGNQPQHF.